Listed here is a single TCR beta chain. This sample was taken from a study of shared clonotypes between healthy human individuals. Terminally differentiated effector memory CD45RA+ cells were excluded by CCR7 positive selection of CD45RO-negative cells. TCRdb's copy holds only in-frame clones and misses some; the assay was immunoSEQ multiplex PCR. The sample contains about 2,200,000 clones, 93% of which appear only once. The CDR3 runs to 14 residues. The V and J ends lost 0 bases and 5 bases respectively, with 9 bases between them. The germline V gene encodes CDR1 SGHDT and CDR2 YYEEEE. This receptor was identified in a man younger than 35 in good health. Some clones in this sample may be carry-over from other donors' samples. The V call is TRBV5-6, the J call TRBJ1-5; the D gene is possibly TRBD1 (6 bases). Sequenced material: naive CD8+ T cells from PBMCs. The CDR3 protein is CASSLGTADQPQHF. The DNA of the CDR3 is TGTGCCAGCAGCTTGGGGACAGCGGATCAGCCCCAGCATTTT.